The rows below give T cell receptor beta chains drawn from one sample of a study of blood T cell repertoires in COVID-19. The repertoire was sequenced with immunoSEQ multiplex PCR; TCRdb's copy has only in-frame clones and lacks some. The table shows 90,000 to 120,000 clones, with about two thirds occurring only once. Sequencing input: peripheral blood. Source of these receptors: a woman aged 40 to 55 with acute or convalescent COVID-19. Each CDR3 is given with its conserved first and last residue. The D gene is left open where the match is weak. Rows give clone size only sometimes, using once, few, many, or a class for an expanded clone.

cdr3_length: 14; d_call: TRBD2; v_call: TRBV19; clone_size: .; j_call: TRBJ2-1; cdr3_aa: CASSISGGEDEQFF; cdr3_nt: TGTGCCAGTAGTATTAGCGGGGGGGAAGATGAGCAGTTCTTC
cdr3_length: 14; d_call: TRBD1; v_call: TRBV28; clone_size: many; j_call: TRBJ2-7; cdr3_aa: CASSGTGGRLEQYF; cdr3_nt: TGTGCCAGCAGCGGGACAGGGGGCCGCCTGGAGCAGTACTTC
cdr3_length: 14; d_call: TRBD1; v_call: TRBV7-2; clone_size: .; j_call: TRBJ1-5; cdr3_aa: CASSSEQGSQPQHF; cdr3_nt: TGTGCCAGCAGCAGTGAACAGGGGAGTCAGCCCCAGCATTTT
cdr3_length: 17; d_call: .; v_call: TRBV28; clone_size: few; j_call: TRBJ1-6; cdr3_aa: CASSLRGWETGLSPLHF; cdr3_nt: TGTGCCAGCAGTTTGAGGGGTTGGGAGACAGGTCTATCACCCCTCCACTTT
cdr3_length: 14; d_call: .; v_call: TRBV7-9; clone_size: .; j_call: TRBJ1-2; cdr3_aa: CASSSLWLDYGYTF; cdr3_nt: TGTGCCAGCAGCTCGCTTTGGCTGGACTATGGCTACACCTTC
cdr3_length: 14; d_call: TRBD1; v_call: TRBV7-2; clone_size: .; j_call: TRBJ1-4; cdr3_aa: CASSSTGADPELFF; cdr3_nt: TGTGCCAGCAGCTCCACAGGGGCCGACCCTGAACTGTTTTTT
cdr3_length: 15; d_call: .; v_call: TRBV6-5; clone_size: .; j_call: TRBJ2-7; cdr3_aa: CASSYATGGSYEQYF; cdr3_nt: TGTGCCAGCAGTTACGCGACAGGCGGATCCTACGAGCAGTACTTC
cdr3_length: 16; d_call: TRBD2; v_call: TRBV14; clone_size: once; j_call: TRBJ2-5; cdr3_aa: CASSRGLAGAKETQYF; cdr3_nt: TGTGCCAGCAGCCGGGGACTAGCGGGGGCTAAAGAGACCCAGTACTTC
cdr3_length: 12; d_call: .; v_call: TRBV29-1; clone_size: .; j_call: TRBJ2-7; cdr3_aa: CSSRTASGEQYF; cdr3_nt: TGCAGCAGCCGGACAGCCTCGGGCGAGCAGTACTTC
cdr3_length: 18; d_call: .; v_call: TRBV3-1/TRBV3-2; clone_size: .; j_call: TRBJ2-2; cdr3_aa: CASSQSSRGMGNTGELFF; cdr3_nt: TGTGCCAGCAGCCAATCCTCCCGAGGGATGGGGAACACCGGGGAGCTGTTTTTT
cdr3_length: 16; d_call: .; v_call: TRBV6-6; clone_size: .; j_call: TRBJ1-2; cdr3_aa: CASTNRQLGSNYGYTF; cdr3_nt: TGTGCCTCGACGAATAGACAGCTCGGATCCAACTATGGCTACACCTTC
cdr3_length: 14; d_call: TRBD1; v_call: TRBV5-6; clone_size: .; j_call: TRBJ2-1; cdr3_aa: CASSLTGEVNEQFF; cdr3_nt: TGTGCCAGCAGCTTGACAGGGGAAGTTAATGAGCAGTTCTTC
cdr3_length: 18; d_call: TRBD1; v_call: TRBV5-1; clone_size: .; j_call: TRBJ1-6; cdr3_aa: CASSLVGMGTGVNSPLHF; cdr3_nt: TGCGCCAGCAGCTTGGTGGGCATGGGGACAGGGGTTAATTCACCCCTCCACTTT
cdr3_length: 15; d_call: TRBD2; v_call: TRBV5-1; clone_size: .; j_call: TRBJ2-2; cdr3_aa: CASSLETSGVGELFF; cdr3_nt: TGCGCCAGCAGCTTGGAGACTAGCGGGGTCGGGGAGCTGTTTTTT
cdr3_length: 14; d_call: .; v_call: TRBV5-1; clone_size: .; j_call: TRBJ2-3; cdr3_aa: CASSFGPGTDTQYF; cdr3_nt: TGCGCCAGCAGCTTTGGCCCCGGCACAGATACGCAGTATTTT
cdr3_length: 15; d_call: .; v_call: TRBV18; clone_size: few; j_call: TRBJ2-5; cdr3_aa: CASSRSGDNEETQYF; cdr3_nt: TGTGCCAGCTCACGCAGTGGGGACAACGAAGAGACCCAGTACTTC
cdr3_length: 14; d_call: TRBD1; v_call: TRBV27; clone_size: .; j_call: TRBJ2-3; cdr3_aa: CASSGTARTDTQYF; cdr3_nt: TGTGCCAGCAGCGGGACAGCGCGCACAGATACGCAGTATTTT
cdr3_length: 17; d_call: .; v_call: TRBV11-2; clone_size: once; j_call: TRBJ2-3; cdr3_aa: CASSPNRGRGAVDTQYF; cdr3_nt: TGTGCCAGCAGCCCCAACCGGGGGAGAGGGGCTGTAGATACGCAGTATTTT
cdr3_length: 15; d_call: TRBD2; v_call: TRBV20-1; clone_size: .; j_call: TRBJ2-3; cdr3_aa: CSASLAGGQLDTQYF; cdr3_nt: TGCAGTGCTAGTTTAGCGGGGGGGCAGTTAGATACGCAGTATTTT
cdr3_length: 15; d_call: .; v_call: TRBV5-1; clone_size: .; j_call: TRBJ2-5; cdr3_aa: CASSQLGHREETQYF; cdr3_nt: TGCGCCAGCAGCCAGTTAGGACACCGAGAAGAGACCCAGTACTTC
cdr3_length: 15; d_call: TRBD1; v_call: TRBV27; clone_size: few; j_call: TRBJ1-4; cdr3_aa: CASSYSGGNNEKLFF; cdr3_nt: TGTGCCAGCAGTTATTCAGGGGGAAATAATGAAAAACTGTTTTTT
cdr3_length: 17; d_call: TRBD1; v_call: TRBV5-6; clone_size: .; j_call: TRBJ2-2; cdr3_aa: CASIRTGAITNTGELFF; cdr3_nt: TGTGCCAGCATCAGGACAGGGGCCATTACGAACACCGGGGAGCTGTTTTTT
cdr3_length: 13; d_call: TRBD1; v_call: TRBV25-1; clone_size: .; j_call: TRBJ2-2; cdr3_aa: CATRTGPTGELFF; cdr3_nt: TGTGCCACCAGGACAGGACCCACCGGGGAGCTGTTTTTT
cdr3_length: 14; d_call: .; v_call: TRBV5-1; clone_size: once; j_call: TRBJ2-2; cdr3_aa: CASSLDRHTGELFF; cdr3_nt: TGCGCCAGCAGCTTGGACAGACACACCGGGGAGCTGTTTTTT
cdr3_length: 15; d_call: TRBD1; v_call: TRBV5-6; clone_size: few; j_call: TRBJ2-1; cdr3_aa: CASSLTQGALGEQFF; cdr3_nt: TGTGCCAGCAGCTTAACACAGGGGGCTCTCGGTGAGCAGTTCTTC
cdr3_length: 15; d_call: .; v_call: TRBV7-3; clone_size: few; j_call: TRBJ1-1; cdr3_aa: CASSLYGSGNTEAFF; cdr3_nt: TGTGCCAGCAGCTTATATGGGAGTGGGAACACTGAAGCTTTCTTT
cdr3_length: 14; d_call: .; v_call: TRBV9; clone_size: .; j_call: TRBJ1-2; cdr3_aa: CASTVGRTNYGYTF; cdr3_nt: TGTGCCAGCACCGTAGGCAGGACTAACTATGGCTACACCTTC
cdr3_length: 13; d_call: .; v_call: TRBV9; clone_size: .; j_call: TRBJ2-3; cdr3_aa: CASSVGSTDTQYF; cdr3_nt: TGTGCCAGCAGCGTAGGTTCGACAGATACGCAGTATTTT
cdr3_length: 16; d_call: .; v_call: TRBV5-4; clone_size: .; j_call: TRBJ1-4; cdr3_aa: CASSLDPTTTNEKLFF; cdr3_nt: TGTGCCAGCAGCTTGGACCCGACAACAACTAATGAAAAACTGTTTTTT
cdr3_length: 15; d_call: .; v_call: TRBV6-2/TRBV6-3; clone_size: .; j_call: TRBJ2-3; cdr3_aa: CASSSLASNTDTQYF; cdr3_nt: TGTGCCAGCAGTTCCCTAGCGTCAAACACAGATACGCAGTATTTT
cdr3_length: 13; d_call: .; v_call: TRBV7-3; clone_size: .; j_call: TRBJ1-1; cdr3_aa: CASSSRGYTEAFF; cdr3_nt: TGTGCCAGCAGCTCCCGCGGATACACTGAAGCTTTCTTT
cdr3_length: 13; d_call: .; v_call: TRBV2; clone_size: .; j_call: TRBJ2-2; cdr3_aa: CASRPQGGGELFF; cdr3_nt: TGTGCCAGCAGGCCTCAAGGAGGCGGGGAGCTGTTTTTT
cdr3_length: 16; d_call: .; v_call: TRBV7-2; clone_size: .; j_call: TRBJ2-2; cdr3_aa: CASSLARGGTPGELFF; cdr3_nt: TGTGCCAGCAGCTTAGCGCGTGGGGGCACCCCCGGGGAGCTGTTTTTT